The 17 T cell receptor beta chains listed next were all sequenced from one sample in a study of blood T cell repertoires in COVID-19 (TCRdb year 2020). Preparation of the library involved the immunoSEQ multiplex PCR assay. The table was pulled from immuneACCESS by TCRdb, which kept in-frame rearrangements only. Such tables lose some clones; where checked, under half of the loss comes from unresolved V genes, and the rest has no known cause. In this sample the table shows approximately 450,000 clones, around nine tenths of which occur a single time. The biggest ten clones account for roughly 1.8% of the sample. The sequencing sample was made of PBMCs or T cells enriched from blood (not recorded which). The receptors originated from a woman aged 18-29 years with acute COVID-19.

This clone was detected a few times. V usage is TRBV7-8 and J usage is TRBJ1-6; D is possibly TRBD1 (5 bases). The germline V gene has CDR1 SGHVS and CDR2 FQNEAQ. This CDR3 is 13 amino acids long. V was trimmed by 2 bases and J by 10 bases, leaving 9 bases between them. CDR3 loop: CASSLTRVSPLHF. The CDR3 nucleotides read TGTGCCAGCAGCTTAACCAGGGTGTCACCCCTCCACTTT.

This clone was seen only a few times. The gene calls are TRBV18 and TRBJ1-2; possible D gene TRBD1, 5 bases. V lost 3 bases to trimming and J lost 8 bases, with 19 bases between them. From germline, CDR1 is KGHSH and CDR2 LQKENI. CDR3 size: 15 residues. CDR3 amino acids: CASSPWQGDLGGYTF. As DNA, the CDR3 is TGTGCCAGCTCACCGTGGCAGGGTGATTTAGGGGGCTACACCTTC. Variable domain in full (rest from reference TRBV18 and TRBJ1-2): NAGVMQNPRHLVRRRGQEARLRCSPMKGHSHVYWYRQLPEEGLKFMVYLQKENIIDESGMPKERFSAEFPKEGPSILRIQQVVRGDSAAYFCASSPWQGDLGGYTFGSGTRLTVV.

This chain links TRBV5-4 with TRBJ2-1; TRBD2 aligns across 15 bases. The germline V gene has CDR1 SGHNT and CDR2 YYREEE (reference sequence). The V segment lost 4 bases and the J segment 8 bases; nucleotides outside the gene matches: 4. CDR3 size: 15 residues. In DNA form, the CDR3 reads TGTGCCAGCAGCGCGGGGACTAGCGGGAGGTATGAGCAGTTCTTC. The encoded protein is CASSAGTSGRYEQFF. Drawing the rest from reference TRBV5-4 and TRBJ2-1, the complete variable domain is ETGVTQSPTHLIKTRGQQVTLRCSSQSGHNTVSWYQQALGQGPQFIFQYYREEENGRGNFPPRFSGLQFPNYSSELNVNALELDDSALYLCASSAGTSGRYEQFFGPGTRLTVL.

The rearrangement joins TRBV7-7 to TRBJ2-5; 8 bases align to TRBD1. In germline, CDR1 is SSHAT, CDR2 FNYEAQ (reference sequence). Germline trimming cut 0 bases from V and 2 bases from J; bases unmatched to any gene: 2. The CDR3 is 15 residues long. The CDR3 spells CASSLARTGQETQYF. CDR3 DNA sequence: TGTGCCAGCAGCTTAGCCAGGACAGGGCAAGAGACCCAGTACTTC.

The genes are TRBV5-6 and TRBJ2-5; D uncertain. V lost 1 base to trimming and J lost 4 bases, with 5 bases between them. This CDR3 is built from 12 residues. The germline V gene has CDR1 SGHDT and CDR2 YYEEEE. The CDR3 DNA reads TGTGCCAGCAGCTTGTATTTAGAGACCCAGTACTTC. It yields the protein CASSLYLETQYF.

V and J are TRBV12-5 and TRBJ1-5, with D perhaps TRBD1 (6 bases). V was shortened by 5 bases and J by 5 bases, with 22 bases between the two germline ends. Germline CDR1 reads LGHNT; CDR2 reads FRNRAP. There are 17 residues in the CDR3. The CDR3 reads CASGMPHPQGFDQPQHF. DNA for the CDR3: TGTGCTAGTGGTATGCCCCACCCACAGGGATTTGATCAGCCCCAGCATTTT.

The chain joins TRBV6-4 to TRBJ2-3; 9 bases are a match to TRBD1. Germline trimming cut 2 bases from V and 4 bases from J; bases unmatched to any gene: 4. CDR1 is MRHNA and CDR2 is SNTAGT in the germline V gene. The CDR3 runs 15 residues. The chain's CDR3 is CASSDKGQGSDTQYF. DNA for the CDR3: TGTGCCAGCAGTGACAAGGGACAGGGATCAGATACGCAGTATTTT.

Notes on this clone: This specimen includes other DNA sequences encoding the same CDR3. The chain carries TRBV5-1 and TRBJ1-2; 7 nucleotides match TRBD1. The trim removed 0 bases at V and 2 bases at J, leaving 4 bases unmatched. Germline V gene data show CDR1 as SGHRS and CDR2 as YFSETQ. The CDR3 length is 15 residues. The DNA for the CDR3 is TGCGCCAGCAGCTTGGGAGGGACAGCGAACTATGGCTACACCTTC. It is translated as CASSLGGTANYGYTF. The full variable domain, with the rest looked up from reference TRBV5-1 and TRBJ1-2, is KAGVTQTPRYLIKTRGQQVTLSCSPISGHRSVSWYQQTPGQGLQFLFEYFSETQRNKGNFPGRFSGRQFSNSRSEMNVSTLELGDSALYLCASSLGGTANYGYTFGSGTRLTVV.

The chain recombines TRBV3-1 (or the pseudogene TRBV3-2) with TRBJ1-4; D not certain. V dropped 0 bases and J dropped 5 bases, with 10 bases sitting between them. Germline lookup yields CDR1 LGHDT and CDR2 YNNKEL (reference sequence). The CDR3 is 15 amino acids. Here the CDR3 DNA reads TGTGCCAGCAGCCAAGACCAGGTTAACAATGAAAAACTGTTTTTT. Translated: CASSQDQVNNEKLFF.

V gene TRBV6-5 combines with J gene TRBJ1-2; D may be TRBD1 (6 bases). This CDR3 contains 15 residues. V shed 4 bases and J shed 3 bases, with 15 bases lying between them. CDR1 is MNHEY, CDR2 SVGAGI, per germline. The DNA of the CDR3 is TGTGCCAGCAGTTTCCTGGGGGGGGCGGACTATGGCTACACCTTC. This translates into CASSFLGGADYGYTF.

The table lists this clone with a count of one. The rearrangement joins TRBV7-2 to TRBJ2-1; no firm D call. The V end lost 2 bases, the J end lost 6 bases, and 17 bases lay between the germline ends. The V gene's germline CDR1 is SGHTA and CDR2 FQGNSA. The CDR3 totals 16 residues. The CDR3: CASSLSGSRWANEQFF. CDR3 nucleotide sequence: TGTGCCAGCAGCTTATCCGGTAGTCGATGGGCCAATGAGCAGTTCTTC.

This clone was seen only once. The chain joins TRBV28 to TRBJ2-1; maybe TRBD2 (5 bases). Per the germline V gene, CDR1 is MDHEN and CDR2 is SYDVKM. The V end was cut by 6 bases, the J end by 7 bases, with 16 bases between. The length of the CDR3 is 14 residues. The CDR3: CASRVASSGNEQFF. The CDR3 DNA follows: TGTGCCAGCAGAGTGGCTAGTTCGGGGAATGAGCAGTTCTTC.

The CDR3 here is CASSLGRSTDTQYF. CDR3 nucleotide sequence: TGTGCCAGCAGCCTCGGCAGGAGCACAGATACGCAGTATTTT. The chain is built from TRBV7-9 and TRBJ2-3, with no clear D. CDR1 is SEHNR, CDR2 FQNEAQ, per germline (reference sequence). The ends were cut back, 5 bases at V and 0 bases at J, with 9 bases in the middle. The CDR3 is 14 residues long.

The chain recombines TRBV10-3 with TRBJ2-1; weak D call: TRBD2 (5 bases). In germline, CDR1 is ENHRY, CDR2 SYGVKD. This CDR3 is 16 amino acids long. Trimming removed 0 bases from V and 2 bases from J, with 11 bases in between. CDR3 nucleotide sequence: TGTGCCATCAGTGAGTCGAAGCGGACCACCTACAATGAGCAGTTCTTC. Amino acids: CAISESKRTTYNEQFF.

In this sample, this clone turned up once. The chain has TRBV6-1 and TRBJ2-1; 11 nucleotides align to TRBD2. Germline CDR1 MNHNS, CDR2 SASEGT. The CDR3 is 15 amino acids. The ends lost 1 base at V and 7 bases at J; junction bases unmatched: 3. The DNA for the CDR3 is TGTGCCAGCAGTGAAGGGACTAGCGGGCGGAATGAGCAGTTCTTC. Its translation is CASSEGTSGRNEQFF.

This chain joins TRBV3-1 (or the pseudogene TRBV3-2) and TRBJ1-1; 8 nucleotides match TRBD1. With V trimmed by 3 bases and J by 5 bases, 8 bases remained unmatched. CDR1 and CDR2 from the germline V gene are LGHDT and YNNKEL (reference sequence). This CDR3 has 15 residues. CDR3 nucleotides: TGTGCCAGCAGCCAGCCGGACAGGGAAAGGACTGAAGCTTTCTTT. Residues: CASSQPDRERTEAFF.

The gene calls are TRBV5-1 and TRBJ2-3; a weak D match, TRBD1 (6 bases). CDR3 length: 17 residues. V was trimmed by 4 bases and J by 5 bases, leaving 23 bases between them. Germline V gene lookup returns CDR1 SGHRS and CDR2 YFSETQ. CDR3: CASSLGRMRTVEDTQYF. CDR3 in DNA: TGCGCCAGCAGCCTTGGACGTATGAGGACAGTTGAAGATACGCAGTATTTT.